The present entry profiles one T cell receptor (beta chain) with its context. This entry is derived from a study of blood T cell repertoires in COVID-19. The CDR3 totals 12 residues. Per the germline V gene, CDR1 is SQVTM and CDR2 is ANQGSEA. The V end lost 6 bases, the J end lost 5 bases, and 13 bases lay between the germline ends. Profiling relied on immunoSEQ multiplex PCR, and the TCRdb table lists in-frame clones only, not all of them. The data show about 220,000 clones, 90% seen once. The chain recombines TRBV29-1 with TRBJ2-5; tentative D call: TRBD2 (5 bases). This clonotype was sampled from a man aged 30-40 years who had been exposed to COVID-19. The sample taken for sequencing was PBMCs or T cells enriched from blood (not recorded which). The CDR3 bases are TGCAGCGTCGCGCTAGCACGGGAGACCCAGTACTTC. It translates to CSVALARETQYF. Together with reference TRBV29-1 and TRBJ2-5, the CDR3 gives the full variable domain: SAVISQKPSRDICQRGTSLTIQCQVDSQVTMMFWYRQQPGQSLTLIATANQGSEATYESGFVIDKFPISRPNLTFSTLTVSNMSPEDSSIYLCSVALARETQYFGPGTRLLVL.